This TCR beta chain was obtained from a study of cytomegalovirus exposure and HLA in healthy donors. Background on the study: A prior study identified 110 million or so unique TCR beta sequences from about 180 million T cells.

This clone was seen a single time. Its target is unknown. Germline loops: CDR1 LGHNA, CDR2 YNFKEQ. Losses at the gene ends were 5 bases for V and 4 bases for J; bases not matched to a gene: 7. The CDR3 length is 15 residues. The study ran its PCR with 60 Vbeta and 13 Jbeta primers. Data came from immunoSEQ multiplex PCR; TCRdb stores just in-frame clones and leaves some out. The repertoire holds roughly 120,000 clones, with 65% to 80% as singletons. The study's findings and limits: The authors later linked a missense DCLRE1C variant to TCR beta V- and J-gene trimming. HLA alleles showed associations with 16,951 TCR beta sequences in a later analysis, at a 0.05 false discovery rate. In an earlier analysis, in approximately 570 donors, most V segments appeared productive either ~87% or ~30% of the time.

The TCR was taken from a woman aged 55-75 years in good health and CMV-seropositive. J is TRBJ2-3 and V is TRBV4-2; 9 bases are shared with TRBD1. What was sequenced was PBMCs. The CDR3 sequence is CASSEGQGGADTQYF. CDR3 DNA sequence: TGTGCCAGCAGCGAGGGACAGGGAGGCGCAGATACGCAGTATTTT.